The rows below give T cell receptor beta chains drawn from one sample of a study of shared clonotypes between healthy human individuals. Libraries were prepared by immunoSEQ multiplex PCR; TCRdb keeps only in-frame clonotypes and omits some of them. The data hold 1.5 million to 2.5 million clones, with 85% to 95% observed a single time. Specimen: naive CD8+ T cells sorted from blood. Source of these receptors: a man aged 18 to 35 in good health. The CDR3 runs from the conserved cysteine through the conserved F or W. D genes are given only for firm matches. Part of the rows lack a size; the others show once, few, many or a class for expanded clones.

size: -; D: -; V: TRBV28; J: TRBJ1-4; CDR3: CASSSRTASGEKLFF; DNA: TGTGCCAGCAGTTCAAGGACCGCCTCGGGTGAAAAACTGTTTTTT
size: -; D: TRBD1; V: TRBV4-1; J: TRBJ2-1; CDR3: CASSQPWDSDNEQFF; DNA: TGCGCCAGCAGCCAGCCCTGGGACAGCGACAATGAGCAGTTCTTC
size: -; D: -; V: TRBV19; J: TRBJ1-2; CDR3: CATIYPSVGYTF; DNA: TGTGCCACCATATACCCATCCGTGGGCTACACCTTC
size: -; D: TRBD2; V: TRBV5-1; J: TRBJ2-1; CDR3: CASSLLAGGRNEQFF; DNA: TGCGCCAGCAGCTTGTTGGCGGGGGGGCGTAATGAGCAGTTCTTC
size: -; D: TRBD2; V: TRBV11-3; J: TRBJ2-3; CDR3: CASKGGWERETTDTQYF; DNA: TGTGCCAGCAAAGGGGGATGGGAGCGGGAGACCACAGATACGCAGTATTTT
size: -; D: -; V: TRBV14; J: TRBJ2-5; CDR3: CASSPRGGPGETQYF; DNA: TGTGCCAGCAGCCCCCGAGGGGGGCCTGGGGAGACCCAGTACTTC
size: -; D: -; V: TRBV28; J: TRBJ1-1; CDR3: CASSSFREDTEAFF; DNA: TGTGCCAGCAGTTCGTTCAGGGAGGACACTGAAGCTTTCTTT
size: -; D: -; V: TRBV6-6; J: TRBJ2-3; CDR3: CASRTRGVDTQYF; DNA: TGTGCCAGCAGAACGAGGGGGGTAGATACGCAGTATTTT
size: -; D: -; V: TRBV30; J: TRBJ1-1; CDR3: CAWSVNPRGHTEAFF; DNA: TGTGCCTGGAGTGTAAATCCCCGGGGGCACACTGAAGCTTTCTTT
size: -; D: -; V: TRBV11-1; J: TRBJ1-2; CDR3: CASSPRQDQRRDTF; DNA: TGTGCCAGCAGCCCCAGACAGGACCAGAGGCGGGACACCTTC
size: -; D: -; V: TRBV4-2; J: TRBJ2-5; CDR3: CASSLEGVGETQYF; DNA: TGTGCCAGCAGCCTTGAGGGGGTCGGAGAGACCCAGTACTTC
size: -; D: TRBD1; V: TRBV10-2; J: TRBJ2-7; CDR3: CASSKRETGGIYEQYF; DNA: TGCGCCAGCAGTAAGAGGGAGACAGGGGGGATCTACGAGCAGTACTTC
size: -; D: -; V: TRBV4-1; J: TRBJ2-7; CDR3: CASSQDRTVYEQYF; DNA: TGCGCCAGCAGCCAAGATCGGACAGTATACGAGCAGTACTTC
size: -; D: -; V: TRBV27; J: TRBJ2-7; CDR3: CASSAYGAYEQYF; DNA: TGTGCCAGCAGTGCCTATGGGGCCTACGAGCAGTACTTC
size: -; D: -; V: TRBV27; J: TRBJ2-2; CDR3: CASRKGNTGELFF; DNA: TGTGCCAGCAGAAAGGGGAACACCGGGGAGCTGTTTTTT
size: -; D: TRBD1; V: TRBV5-1; J: TRBJ1-1; CDR3: CASSLTGGVDTEAFF; DNA: TGCGCCAGCAGCTTAACAGGGGGGGTCGACACTGAAGCTTTCTTT
size: -; D: -; V: TRBV27; J: TRBJ1-1; CDR3: CASSPKSTGFTEAFF; DNA: TGTGCCAGCAGTCCAAAATCTACAGGGTTCACTGAAGCTTTCTTT
size: -; D: -; V: TRBV4-1; J: TRBJ2-3; CDR3: CASSQGPQETDTQYF; DNA: TGCGCCAGCAGCCAAGGCCCACAGGAGACAGATACGCAGTATTTT
size: -; D: TRBD1; V: TRBV6-5; J: TRBJ1-1; CDR3: CASSLDRVRTEAFF; DNA: TGTGCCAGCAGCCTCGACAGGGTTCGGACTGAAGCTTTCTTT
size: -; D: -; V: TRBV5-1; J: TRBJ2-7; CDR3: CASSSDGGEQYF; DNA: TGCGCCAGCAGCTCGGACGGAGGCGAGCAGTACTTC
size: few; D: TRBD1; V: TRBV7-2; J: TRBJ2-7; CDR3: CASSLGTGTYEQYF; DNA: TGTGCCAGCAGCTTAGGGACAGGAACCTACGAGCAGTACTTC
size: once; D: -; V: TRBV7-9; J: TRBJ2-7; CDR3: CASSLAKGYEQYF; DNA: TGTGCCAGCAGCTTAGCGAAGGGTTACGAGCAGTACTTC
size: once; D: -; V: TRBV14; J: TRBJ2-1; CDR3: CASSYTGTRAGNEQFF; DNA: TGTGCCAGCAGCTACACGGGTACACGAGCAGGCAATGAGCAGTTCTTC
size: -; D: TRBD2; V: TRBV28; J: TRBJ2-5; CDR3: CASRSPGLALETQYF; DNA: TGTGCCAGCAGAAGCCCGGGACTAGCGTTGGAGACCCAGTACTTC
size: -; D: -; V: TRBV11-2; J: TRBJ2-4; CDR3: CASTSGPGAQNIQYF; DNA: TGTGCCAGCACCTCCGGGCCGGGGGCCCAAAACATTCAGTACTTC
size: -; D: -; V: TRBV28; J: TRBJ2-7; CDR3: CASSFGSEGASYEQYF; DNA: TGTGCCAGCAGTTTTGGTTCGGAGGGGGCCTCCTACGAGCAGTACTTC
size: -; D: TRBD2; V: TRBV6-6; J: TRBJ2-1; CDR3: CASIHGLGDPPEQFF; DNA: TGTGCCAGCATCCACGGACTAGGAGATCCTCCTGAGCAGTTCTTC
size: -; D: TRBD1; V: TRBV6-5; J: TRBJ1-1; CDR3: CASSYSTGSTEAFF; DNA: TGTGCCAGCAGTTACTCGACAGGGAGCACTGAAGCTTTCTTT
size: once; D: TRBD1; V: TRBV11-2; J: TRBJ2-4; CDR3: CASSTTGALAKNIQYF; DNA: TGTGCCAGCAGCACAACAGGGGCTCTAGCCAAAAACATTCAGTACTTC
size: -; D: -; V: TRBV6-1; J: TRBJ2-2; CDR3: CASSGGMTNTGELFF; DNA: TGTGCCAGCAGTGGGGGGATGACCAACACCGGGGAGCTGTTTTTT
size: -; D: -; V: TRBV21-1; J: TRBJ2-7; CDR3: CASSSWRPLGGGSSYEQYF; DNA: TGTGCCAGCAGCAGTTGGCGTCCCCTGGGGGGCGGGAGCTCCTACGAGCAGTACTTC
size: -; D: -; V: TRBV4-3; J: TRBJ1-2; CDR3: CASSQDRGPGYGYTF; DNA: TGCGCCAGCAGCCAAGATAGGGGCCCAGGGTATGGCTACACCTTC
size: -; D: -; V: TRBV13; J: TRBJ2-2; CDR3: CASSFKGGSGELFF; DNA: TGTGCCAGCAGCTTTAAAGGGGGATCCGGGGAGCTGTTTTTT
size: -; D: TRBD1; V: TRBV5-6; J: TRBJ2-7; CDR3: CASSLDRGYEQYF; DNA: TGTGCCAGCAGCTTAGACAGGGGCTACGAGCAGTACTTC
size: -; D: -; V: TRBV28; J: TRBJ1-5; CDR3: CASSLSSGVYNQPQHF; DNA: TGTGCCAGCAGTTTATCGTCAGGGGTATACAATCAGCCCCAGCATTTT
size: once; D: -; V: TRBV7-6; J: TRBJ2-3; CDR3: CASSLVLSSGTDTQYF; DNA: TGTGCCAGCAGCTTAGTTCTAAGTAGCGGCACAGATACGCAGTATTTT
size: -; D: -; V: TRBV7-6; J: TRBJ1-3; CDR3: CASSLDGTTGNTIYF; DNA: TGTGCCAGCAGCTTAGACGGGACAACTGGAAACACCATATATTTT
size: -; D: TRBD1; V: TRBV28; J: TRBJ1-6; CDR3: CASSNDRADNSPLHF; DNA: TGTGCCAGCAGTAACGACAGGGCCGATAATTCACCCCTCCACTTT
size: -; D: TRBD1; V: TRBV7-9; J: TRBJ1-2; CDR3: CASRFTGGGDGYTF; DNA: TGTGCCAGCAGATTTACAGGGGGCGGCGACGGCTACACCTTC
size: -; D: -; V: TRBV15; J: TRBJ2-3; CDR3: CATSRDQLRGSTDTQYF; DNA: TGTGCCACCAGCAGAGACCAGCTTAGGGGGAGCACAGATACGCAGTATTTT
size: -; D: -; V: TRBV11-3; J: TRBJ2-7; CDR3: CASSHQPGAVGEQYF; DNA: TGTGCCAGCAGCCACCAACCGGGGGCAGTGGGGGAGCAGTACTTC
size: -; D: -; V: TRBV2; J: TRBJ2-2; CDR3: CASSEEYNTGELFF; DNA: TGTGCCAGCAGTGAGGAGTACAACACCGGGGAGCTGTTTTTT
size: once; D: -; V: TRBV6-4; J: TRBJ2-7; CDR3: CASSDSRAEYEQYF; DNA: TGTGCCAGCAGTGACTCGAGAGCTGAGTACGAGCAGTACTTC
size: -; D: TRBD1; V: TRBV27; J: TRBJ2-1; CDR3: CASYSGTGVNEQFF; DNA: TGTGCCAGCTACTCCGGGACAGGGGTGAATGAGCAGTTCTTC
size: -; D: -; V: TRBV5-4; J: TRBJ2-7; CDR3: CASSLSGVSSYEQYF; DNA: TGTGCCAGCAGCTTGTCCGGGGTGAGCTCCTACGAGCAGTACTTC
size: -; D: -; V: TRBV27; J: TRBJ2-5; CDR3: CASSLWAGEQETQYF; DNA: TGTGCCAGCAGTTTATGGGCAGGGGAACAGGAGACCCAGTACTTC
size: -; D: TRBD1; V: TRBV4-1; J: TRBJ2-7; CDR3: CASSPRPGTGTYEQYF; DNA: TGCGCCAGCAGCCCGCGTCCCGGGACAGGGACCTACGAGCAGTACTTC
size: -; D: -; V: TRBV28; J: TRBJ2-7; CDR3: CASSLRGAPLTYEQYF; DNA: TGTGCCAGCAGTTTAAGAGGGGCCCCCTTGACCTACGAGCAGTACTTC
size: -; D: -; V: TRBV7-2; J: TRBJ2-3; CDR3: CASSLGTENTQYF; DNA: TGTGCCAGCAGCTTGGGGACGGAAAATACGCAGTATTTT
size: -; D: -; V: TRBV4-1; J: TRBJ1-2; CDR3: CASNLRVGGSGYGYTF; DNA: TGCGCCAGCAACCTTAGGGTCGGGGGTTCTGGCTATGGCTACACCTTC
size: -; D: -; V: TRBV5-6; J: TRBJ1-2; CDR3: CASSLEQGLDGYTF; DNA: TGTGCCAGCAGCTTGGAACAGGGTTTAGACGGCTACACCTTC
size: -; D: -; V: TRBV30; J: TRBJ1-2; CDR3: CAWNPTGGGYGYTF; DNA: TGTGCCTGGAACCCGACCGGGGGCGGTTATGGCTACACCTTC
size: -; D: -; V: TRBV27; J: TRBJ2-7; CDR3: CASSFQGLAYEQYF; DNA: TGTGCCAGCAGTTTCCAGGGCCTGGCCTACGAGCAGTACTTC
size: -; D: -; V: TRBV19; J: TRBJ2-7; CDR3: CASSEMSTSYEQYF; DNA: TGTGCCAGTAGTGAGATGTCAACTAGCTACGAGCAGTACTTC
size: -; D: -; V: TRBV30; J: TRBJ2-3; CDR3: CAWSVLGVDTQYF; DNA: TGTGCCTGGAGTGTACTTGGGGTCGATACGCAGTATTTT